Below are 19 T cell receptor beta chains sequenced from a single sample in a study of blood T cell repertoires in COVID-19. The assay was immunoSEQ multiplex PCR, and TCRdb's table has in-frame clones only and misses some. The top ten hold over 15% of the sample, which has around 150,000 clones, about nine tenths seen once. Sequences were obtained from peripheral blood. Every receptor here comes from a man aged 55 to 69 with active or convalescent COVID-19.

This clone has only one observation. CDR3 nucleotides: TGTGCCAGTAGTAACCCCCCAGAAAACTATGGCTACACCTTC. It specifies CASSNPPENYGYTF. The chain is built from TRBV19 and TRBJ1-2; D call uncertain. This CDR3 has 14 amino acids. Germline assignment: CDR1 LNHDA and CDR2 SQIVND (reference sequence). Trimming removed 4 bases from V and 2 bases from J, with 11 bases in between.

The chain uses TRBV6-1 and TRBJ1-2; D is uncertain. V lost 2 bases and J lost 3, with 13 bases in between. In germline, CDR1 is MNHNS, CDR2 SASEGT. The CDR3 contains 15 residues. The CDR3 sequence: CASSESSAGDYGYTF. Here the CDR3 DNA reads TGTGCCAGCAGTGAATCTTCGGCAGGCGACTATGGCTACACCTTC.

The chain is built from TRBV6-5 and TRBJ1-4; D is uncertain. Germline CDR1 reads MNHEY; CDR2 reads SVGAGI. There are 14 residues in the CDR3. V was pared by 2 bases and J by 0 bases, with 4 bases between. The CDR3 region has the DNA TGTGCCAGCAGTTACACATCAACTAATGAAAAACTGTTTTTT. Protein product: CASSYTSTNEKLFF.

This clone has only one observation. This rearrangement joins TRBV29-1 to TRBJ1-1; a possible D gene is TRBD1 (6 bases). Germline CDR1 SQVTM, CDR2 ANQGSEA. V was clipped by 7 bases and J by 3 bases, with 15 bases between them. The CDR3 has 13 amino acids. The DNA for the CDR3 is TGCAGCGGTTCGGACAGAGGGGACACTGAAGCTTTCTTT. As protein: CSGSDRGDTEAFF.

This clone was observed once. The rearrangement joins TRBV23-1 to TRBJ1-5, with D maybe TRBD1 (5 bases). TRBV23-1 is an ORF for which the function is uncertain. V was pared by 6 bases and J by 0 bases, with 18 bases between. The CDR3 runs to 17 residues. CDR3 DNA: TGCGCCAGCAGCACATCGAAGGGGTTACATAGCAATCAGCCCCAGCATTTT. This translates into CASSTSKGLHSNQPQHF.

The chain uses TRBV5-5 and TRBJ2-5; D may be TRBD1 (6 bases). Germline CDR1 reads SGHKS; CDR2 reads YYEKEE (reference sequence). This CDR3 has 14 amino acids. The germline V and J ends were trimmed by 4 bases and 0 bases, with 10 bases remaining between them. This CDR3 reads CASSRTAYQETQYF. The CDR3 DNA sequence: TGTGCCAGCAGCCGGACAGCGTACCAAGAGACCCAGTACTTC. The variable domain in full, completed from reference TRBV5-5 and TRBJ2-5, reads DAGVTQSPTHLIKTRGQQVTLRCSPISGHKSVSWYQQVLGQGPQFIFQYYEKEERGRGNFPDRFSARQFPNYSSELNVNALLLGDSALYLCASSRTAYQETQYFGPGTRLLVL.

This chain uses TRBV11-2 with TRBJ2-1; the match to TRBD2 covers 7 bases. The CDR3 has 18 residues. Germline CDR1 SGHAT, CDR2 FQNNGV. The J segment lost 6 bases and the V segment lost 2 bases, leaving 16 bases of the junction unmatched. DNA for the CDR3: TGTGCCAGCAGCTTAAACATCGGCGGGAGCTTCCCAGGCAATGAGCAGTTCTTC. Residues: CASSLNIGGSFPGNEQFF.

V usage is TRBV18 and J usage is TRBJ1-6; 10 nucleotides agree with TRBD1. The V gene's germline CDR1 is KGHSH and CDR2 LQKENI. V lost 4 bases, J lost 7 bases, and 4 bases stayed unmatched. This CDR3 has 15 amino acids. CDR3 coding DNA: TGTGCCAGCTCACGGACAGGGGGATCGAATTCACCCCTCCACTTT. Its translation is CASSRTGGSNSPLHF.

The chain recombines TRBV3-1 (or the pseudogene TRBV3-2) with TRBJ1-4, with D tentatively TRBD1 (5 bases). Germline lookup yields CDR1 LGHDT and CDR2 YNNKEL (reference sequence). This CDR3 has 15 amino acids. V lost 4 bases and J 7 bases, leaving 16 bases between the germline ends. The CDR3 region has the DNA TGTGCCAGCAGCCCGCGGACGGGGGGGAGTGAAAAACTGTTTTTT. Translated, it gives CASSPRTGGSEKLFF.

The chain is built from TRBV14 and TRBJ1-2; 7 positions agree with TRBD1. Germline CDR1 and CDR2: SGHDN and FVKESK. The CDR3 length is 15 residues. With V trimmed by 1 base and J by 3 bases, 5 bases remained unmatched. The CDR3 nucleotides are TGTGCCAGCAGCCAAGCGACAGGGTGGTACTATGGCTACACCTTC. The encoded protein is CASSQATGWYYGYTF.

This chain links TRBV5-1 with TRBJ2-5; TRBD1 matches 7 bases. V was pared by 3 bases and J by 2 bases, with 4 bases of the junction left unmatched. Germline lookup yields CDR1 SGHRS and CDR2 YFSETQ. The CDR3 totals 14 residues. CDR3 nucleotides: TGCGCCAGCAGCTCGGGGACAGAGCAAGAGACCCAGTACTTC. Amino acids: CASSSGTEQETQYF.

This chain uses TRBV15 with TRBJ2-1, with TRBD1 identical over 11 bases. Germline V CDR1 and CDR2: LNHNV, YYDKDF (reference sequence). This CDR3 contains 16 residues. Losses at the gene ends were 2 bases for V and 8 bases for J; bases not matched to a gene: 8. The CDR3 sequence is CATSRRRGQGGDEQFF. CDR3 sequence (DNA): TGTGCCACCAGCAGACGAAGGGGACAGGGGGGCGATGAGCAGTTCTTC.

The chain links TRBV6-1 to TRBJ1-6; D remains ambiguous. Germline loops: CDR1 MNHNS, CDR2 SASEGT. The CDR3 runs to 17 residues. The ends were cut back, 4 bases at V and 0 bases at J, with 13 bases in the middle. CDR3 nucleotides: TGTGCCAGCAGTGGGCCAACTAAGAGCTCCTATAATTCACCCCTCCACTTT. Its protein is CASSGPTKSSYNSPLHF.

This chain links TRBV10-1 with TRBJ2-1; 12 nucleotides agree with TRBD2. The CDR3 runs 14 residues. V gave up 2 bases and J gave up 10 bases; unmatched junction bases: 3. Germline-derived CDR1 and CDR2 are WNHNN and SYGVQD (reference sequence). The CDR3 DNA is TGCGCCAGCAGTGAGGGACTAGCGGGACAGGAGCAGTTCTTC. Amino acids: CASSEGLAGQEQFF.

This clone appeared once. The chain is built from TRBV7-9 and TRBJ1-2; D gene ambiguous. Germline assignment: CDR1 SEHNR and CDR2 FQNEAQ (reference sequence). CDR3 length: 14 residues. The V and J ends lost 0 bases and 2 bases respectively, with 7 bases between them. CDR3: CASSLANRNYGYTF. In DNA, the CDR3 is TGTGCCAGCAGCTTAGCCAACCGGAACTATGGCTACACCTTC.

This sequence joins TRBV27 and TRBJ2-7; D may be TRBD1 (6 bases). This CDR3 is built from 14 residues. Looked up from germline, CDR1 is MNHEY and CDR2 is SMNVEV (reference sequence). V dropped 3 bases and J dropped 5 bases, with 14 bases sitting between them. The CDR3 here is CASSFTGSSHEQYF. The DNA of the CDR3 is TGTGCCAGCAGTTTCACAGGGAGTTCCCACGAGCAGTACTTC.

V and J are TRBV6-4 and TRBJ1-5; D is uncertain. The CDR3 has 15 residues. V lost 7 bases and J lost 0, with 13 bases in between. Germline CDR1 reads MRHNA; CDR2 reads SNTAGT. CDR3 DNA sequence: TGTGCCAGCAAGATGATAGCCACTAGCAATCAGCCCCAGCATTTT. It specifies CASKMIATSNQPQHF.

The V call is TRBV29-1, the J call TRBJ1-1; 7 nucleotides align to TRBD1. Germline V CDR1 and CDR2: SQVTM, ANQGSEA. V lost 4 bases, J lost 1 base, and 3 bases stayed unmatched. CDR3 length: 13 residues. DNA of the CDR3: TGCAGCGTTGTGAGACAGGGGAACACTGAAGCTTTCTTT. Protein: CSVVRQGNTEAFF.

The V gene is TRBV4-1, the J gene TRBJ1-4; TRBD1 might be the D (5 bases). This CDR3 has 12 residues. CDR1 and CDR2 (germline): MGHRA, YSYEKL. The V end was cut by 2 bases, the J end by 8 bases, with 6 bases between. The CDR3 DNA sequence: TGCGCCAGCAGCCAACGGGGGGAAAAACTGTTTTTT. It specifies CASSQRGEKLFF.